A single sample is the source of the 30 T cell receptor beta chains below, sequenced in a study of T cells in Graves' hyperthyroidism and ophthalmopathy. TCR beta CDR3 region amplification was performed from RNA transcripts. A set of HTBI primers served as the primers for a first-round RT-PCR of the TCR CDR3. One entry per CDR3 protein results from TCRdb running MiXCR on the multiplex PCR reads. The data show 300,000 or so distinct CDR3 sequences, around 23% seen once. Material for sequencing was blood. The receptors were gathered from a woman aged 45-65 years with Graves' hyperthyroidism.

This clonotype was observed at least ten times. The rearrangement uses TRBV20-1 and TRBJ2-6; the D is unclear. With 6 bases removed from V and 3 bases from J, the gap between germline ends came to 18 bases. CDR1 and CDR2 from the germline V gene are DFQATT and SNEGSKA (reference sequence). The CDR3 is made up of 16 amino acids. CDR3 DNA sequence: TGCAGTGCCAACATCCTGGGGTCGGGTGGGGCCAACGTCCTGACTTTC. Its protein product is CSANILGSGGANVLTF.

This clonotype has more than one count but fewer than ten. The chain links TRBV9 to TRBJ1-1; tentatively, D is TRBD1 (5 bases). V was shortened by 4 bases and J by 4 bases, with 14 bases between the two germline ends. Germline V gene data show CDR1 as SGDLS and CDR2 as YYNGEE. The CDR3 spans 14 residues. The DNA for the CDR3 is TGTGCCAGCAGCAACCGGGACCCGAGCACTGAAGCTTTCTTT. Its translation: CASSNRDPSTEAFF.

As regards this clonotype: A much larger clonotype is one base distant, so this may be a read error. The DNA of the CDR3 is TGCGCCAGCAGGGAGAGCTACGAGCAGTACTTC. Its translation: CASRESYEQYF. This rearrangement joins TRBV5-1 to TRBJ2-7; D unclear. Trimming stripped 5 bases from V and 3 bases from J, with 6 bases between. CDR1 is SGHRS and CDR2 is YFSETQ in the germline V gene. The CDR3 runs to 11 residues. Together with reference TRBV5-1 and TRBJ2-7, the CDR3 gives the full variable domain: KAGVTQTPRYLIKTRGQQVTLSCSPISGHRSVSWYQQTPGQGLQFLFEYFSETQRNKGNFPGRFSGRQFSNSRSEMNVSTLELGDSALYLCASRESYEQYFGPGTRLTVT.

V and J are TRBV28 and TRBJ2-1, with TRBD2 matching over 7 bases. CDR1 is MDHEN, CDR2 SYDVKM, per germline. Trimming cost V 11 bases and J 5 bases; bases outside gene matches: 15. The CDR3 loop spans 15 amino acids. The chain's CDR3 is CASGSAGVGNNEQFF. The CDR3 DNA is TGTGCCTCAGGGTCCGCGGGAGTGGGTAACAATGAGCAGTTCTTC.

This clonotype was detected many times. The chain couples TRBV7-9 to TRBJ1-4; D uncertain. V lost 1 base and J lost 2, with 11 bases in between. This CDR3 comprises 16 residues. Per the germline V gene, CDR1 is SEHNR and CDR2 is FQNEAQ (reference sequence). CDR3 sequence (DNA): TGTGCCAGCAGCTTAGGAGGTGTACCGACTAATGAAAAACTGTTTTTT. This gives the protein CASSLGGVPTNEKLFF.

The chain's CDR3 is CATSHGGNEQFF. In DNA, the CDR3 is TGTGCCACCTCCCACGGGGGGAATGAGCAGTTCTTC. The chain employs TRBV24-1 and TRBJ2-1, with TRBD2 matching 7 bases. In germline, CDR1 is KGHDR, CDR2 SFDVKD. Unmatched junction bases numbered 5, after V lost 9 bases and J lost 7 bases. This CDR3 is built from 12 residues.

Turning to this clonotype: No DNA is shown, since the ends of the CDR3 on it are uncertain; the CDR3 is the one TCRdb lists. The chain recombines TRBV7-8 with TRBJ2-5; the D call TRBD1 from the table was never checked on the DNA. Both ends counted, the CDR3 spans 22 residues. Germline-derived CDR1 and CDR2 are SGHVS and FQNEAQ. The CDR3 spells CASSIYLCSVEAGRGREETQYF.

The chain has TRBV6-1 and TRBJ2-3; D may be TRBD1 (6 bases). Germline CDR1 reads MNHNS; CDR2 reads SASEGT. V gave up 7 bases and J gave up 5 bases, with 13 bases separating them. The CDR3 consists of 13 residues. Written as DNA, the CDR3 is TGTGCCAGCAAGGAGACAGGAGAAGATACGCAGTATTTT. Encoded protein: CASKETGEDTQYF.

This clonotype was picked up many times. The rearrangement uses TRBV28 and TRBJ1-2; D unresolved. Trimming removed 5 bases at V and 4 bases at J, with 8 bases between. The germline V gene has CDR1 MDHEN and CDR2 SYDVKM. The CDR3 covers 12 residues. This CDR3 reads CASSPQAYGYTF. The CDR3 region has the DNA TGTGCCAGCAGTCCTCAGGCCTATGGCTACACCTTC.

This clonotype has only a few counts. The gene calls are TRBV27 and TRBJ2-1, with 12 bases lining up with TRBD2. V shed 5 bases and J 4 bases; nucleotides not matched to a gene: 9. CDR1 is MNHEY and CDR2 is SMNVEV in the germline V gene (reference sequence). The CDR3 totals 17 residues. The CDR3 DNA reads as TGTGCCAGCAGTCACCGACTAGCGGGAGCAATATACAATGAGCAGTTCTTC. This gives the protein CASSHRLAGAIYNEQFF.

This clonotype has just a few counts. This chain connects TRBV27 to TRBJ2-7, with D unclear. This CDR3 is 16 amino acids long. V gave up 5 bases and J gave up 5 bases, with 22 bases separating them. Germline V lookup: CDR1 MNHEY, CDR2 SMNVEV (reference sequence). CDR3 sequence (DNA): TGTGCCAGCAGTCCCCCCGGTAGGGCCCTGGTCGACGAGCAGTACTTC. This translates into CASSPPGRALVDEQYF.

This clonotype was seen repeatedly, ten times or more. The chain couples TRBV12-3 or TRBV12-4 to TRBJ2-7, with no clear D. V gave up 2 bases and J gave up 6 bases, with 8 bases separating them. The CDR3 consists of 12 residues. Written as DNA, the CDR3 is TGTGCCAGCAGTTTATGGAGAAGCGAGCAGTACTTC. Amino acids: CASSLWRSEQYF.

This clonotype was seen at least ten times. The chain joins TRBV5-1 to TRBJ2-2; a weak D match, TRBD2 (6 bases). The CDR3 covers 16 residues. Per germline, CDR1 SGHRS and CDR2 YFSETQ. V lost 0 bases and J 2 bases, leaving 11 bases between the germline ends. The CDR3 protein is CASSLVGGPNTGELFF. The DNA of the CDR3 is TGCGCCAGCAGCTTGGTGGGGGGACCAAACACCGGGGAGCTGTTTTTT.

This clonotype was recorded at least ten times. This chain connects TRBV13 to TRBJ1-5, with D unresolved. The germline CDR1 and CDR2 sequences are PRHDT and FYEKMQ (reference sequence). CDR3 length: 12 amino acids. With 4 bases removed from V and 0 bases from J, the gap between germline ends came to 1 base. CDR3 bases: TGTGCCAGCAGCTATAGCAATCAGCCCCAGCATTTT. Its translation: CASSYSNQPQHF. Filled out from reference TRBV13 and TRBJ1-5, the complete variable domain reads AAGVIQSPRHLIKEKRETATLKCYPIPRHDTVYWYQQGPGQDPQFLISFYEKMQSDKGSIPDRFSAQQFSDYHSELNMSSLELGDSALYFCASSYSNQPQHFGDGTRLSIL.

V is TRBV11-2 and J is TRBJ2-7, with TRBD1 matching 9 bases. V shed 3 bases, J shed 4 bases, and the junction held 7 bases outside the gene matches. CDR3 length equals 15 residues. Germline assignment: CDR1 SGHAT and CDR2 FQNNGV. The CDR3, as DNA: TGTGCCAGCAGCTTCCTGACAGGGGGAGGTTACGAGCAGTACTTC. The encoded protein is CASSFLTGGGYEQYF.

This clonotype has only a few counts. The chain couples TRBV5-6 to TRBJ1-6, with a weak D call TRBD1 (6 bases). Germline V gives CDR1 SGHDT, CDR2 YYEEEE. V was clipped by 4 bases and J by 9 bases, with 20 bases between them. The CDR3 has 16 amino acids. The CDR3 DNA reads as TGTGCCAGCAGCAACGACAGGTGGTATTTAGGTTCACCCCTCCACTTT. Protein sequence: CASSNDRWYLGSPLHF.

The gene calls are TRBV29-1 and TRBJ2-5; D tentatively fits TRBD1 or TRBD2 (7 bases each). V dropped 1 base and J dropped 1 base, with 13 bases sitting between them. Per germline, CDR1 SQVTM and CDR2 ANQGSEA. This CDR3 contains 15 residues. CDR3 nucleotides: TGCAGCGTTGAAGCCGGCAGGGGGGGCCAAGAGACCCAGTACTTC. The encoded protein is CSVEAGRGGQETQYF. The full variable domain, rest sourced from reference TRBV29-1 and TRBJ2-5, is SAVISQKPSRDICQRGTSLTIQCQVDSQVTMMFWYRQQPGQSLTLIATANQGSEATYESGFVIDKFPISRPNLTFSTLTVSNMSPEDSSIYLCSVEAGRGGQETQYFGPGTRLLVL.

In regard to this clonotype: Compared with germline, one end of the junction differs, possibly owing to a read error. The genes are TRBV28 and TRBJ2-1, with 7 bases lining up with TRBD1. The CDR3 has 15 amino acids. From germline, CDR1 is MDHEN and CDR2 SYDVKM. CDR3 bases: TGTGCCGGCAGTTTGACAGGGAGCTCCTACAATGAGCAGTTCTTC. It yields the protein CAGSLTGSSYNEQFF.

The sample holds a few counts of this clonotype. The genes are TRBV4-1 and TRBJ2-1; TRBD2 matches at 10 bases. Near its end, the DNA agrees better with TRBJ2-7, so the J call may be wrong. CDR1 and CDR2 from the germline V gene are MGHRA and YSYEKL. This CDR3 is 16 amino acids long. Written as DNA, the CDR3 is TGCGCCAGCAGCCCCGACGCACTAGCGGGAAGTAATGAGCAGTACTTC. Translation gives CASSPDALAGSNEQYF.

Here the CDR3 DNA reads TGTGCCAGTAAGAGCTCCTCTAACTACAATGAGCAGTTCTTC. This gives the protein CASKSSSNYNEQFF. The chain carries TRBV19 and TRBJ2-1; D uncertain. CDR3 length: 14 residues. Germline V lookup: CDR1 LNHDA, CDR2 SQIVND (reference sequence). Trimming stripped 7 bases from V and 3 bases from J, with 13 bases between. Drawing the rest from reference TRBV19 and TRBJ2-1, the complete variable domain is DGGITQSPKYLFRKEGQNVTLSCEQNLNHDAMYWYRQDPGQGLRLIYYSQIVNDFQKGDIAEGYSVSREKKESFPLTVTSAQKNPTAFYLCASKSSSNYNEQFFGPGTRLTVL.

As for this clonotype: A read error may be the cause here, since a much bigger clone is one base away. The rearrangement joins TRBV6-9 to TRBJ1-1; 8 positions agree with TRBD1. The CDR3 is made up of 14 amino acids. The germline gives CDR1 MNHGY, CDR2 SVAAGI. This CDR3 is CASSYRGRNAEAFF. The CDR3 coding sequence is TGTGCCAGCAGTTACAGGGGGCGGAACGCTGAAGCTTTCTTT.

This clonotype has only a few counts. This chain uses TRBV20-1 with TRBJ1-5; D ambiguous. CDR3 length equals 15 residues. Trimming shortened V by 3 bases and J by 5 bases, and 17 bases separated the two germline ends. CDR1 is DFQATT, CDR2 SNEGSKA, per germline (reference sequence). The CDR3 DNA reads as TGCAGTGCTAGCGATCCGGAGTCCCTTGATCAGCCCCAGCATTTT. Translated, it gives CSASDPESLDQPQHF.

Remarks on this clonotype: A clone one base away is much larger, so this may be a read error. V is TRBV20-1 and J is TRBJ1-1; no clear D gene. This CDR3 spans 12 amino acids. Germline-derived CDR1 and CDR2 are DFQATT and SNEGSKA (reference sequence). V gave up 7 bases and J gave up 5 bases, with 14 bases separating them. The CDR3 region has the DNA TGCAGTGTCAATCGGGCGGGGACTGAAGCTTTCTTT. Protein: CSVNRAGTEAFF.

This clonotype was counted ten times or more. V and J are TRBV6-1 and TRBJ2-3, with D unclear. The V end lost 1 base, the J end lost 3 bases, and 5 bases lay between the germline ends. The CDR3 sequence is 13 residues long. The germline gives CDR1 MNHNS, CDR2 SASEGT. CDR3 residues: CASSEGRTDTQYF. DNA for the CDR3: TGTGCCAGCAGTGAAGGGCGAACAGATACGCAGTATTTT.

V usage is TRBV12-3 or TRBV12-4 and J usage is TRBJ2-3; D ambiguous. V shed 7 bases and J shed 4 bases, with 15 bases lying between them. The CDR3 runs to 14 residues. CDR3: CASTLGPAPDTQYF. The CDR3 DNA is TGTGCCAGCACCTTGGGCCCAGCCCCAGATACGCAGTATTTT.

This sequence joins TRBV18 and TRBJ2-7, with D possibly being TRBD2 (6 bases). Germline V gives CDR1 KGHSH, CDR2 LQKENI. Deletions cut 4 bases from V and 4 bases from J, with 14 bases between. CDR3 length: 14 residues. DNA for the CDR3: TGTGCCAGCTCACTCATCGGGGGAACTTACGAGCAGTACTTC. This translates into CASSLIGGTYEQYF.

The CDR3: CASSLGLGQGIDGYTF. The CDR3 nucleotides read TGTGCCAGCAGCTTAGGCCTGGGACAGGGAATTGATGGCTACACCTTC. The V gene is TRBV13, the J gene TRBJ1-2, with TRBD1 identical over 9 bases. V was pared by 0 bases and J by 6 bases, with 8 bases of the junction left unmatched. Germline V gives CDR1 PRHDT, CDR2 FYEKMQ (reference sequence). The CDR3 has 16 amino acids.

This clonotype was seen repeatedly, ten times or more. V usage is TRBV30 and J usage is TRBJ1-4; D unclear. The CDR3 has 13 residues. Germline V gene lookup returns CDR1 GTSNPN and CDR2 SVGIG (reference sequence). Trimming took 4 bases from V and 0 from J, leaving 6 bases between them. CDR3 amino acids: CAWTRTTNEKLFF. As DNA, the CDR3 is TGTGCCTGGACCCGTACAACTAATGAAAAACTGTTTTTT.

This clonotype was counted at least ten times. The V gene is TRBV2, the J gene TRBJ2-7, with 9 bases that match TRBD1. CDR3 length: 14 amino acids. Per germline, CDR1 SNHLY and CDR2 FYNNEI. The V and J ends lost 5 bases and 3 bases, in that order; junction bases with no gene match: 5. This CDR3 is CASSLQGANYEQYF. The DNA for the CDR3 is TGTGCCAGCAGTCTACAGGGGGCCAACTACGAGCAGTACTTC.

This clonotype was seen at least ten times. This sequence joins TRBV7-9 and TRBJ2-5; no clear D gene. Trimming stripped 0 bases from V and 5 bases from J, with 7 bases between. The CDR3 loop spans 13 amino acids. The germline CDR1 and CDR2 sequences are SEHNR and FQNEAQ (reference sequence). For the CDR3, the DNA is TGTGCCAGCAGCTTAGCACAATGGGAGACCCAGTACTTC. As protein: CASSLAQWETQYF.